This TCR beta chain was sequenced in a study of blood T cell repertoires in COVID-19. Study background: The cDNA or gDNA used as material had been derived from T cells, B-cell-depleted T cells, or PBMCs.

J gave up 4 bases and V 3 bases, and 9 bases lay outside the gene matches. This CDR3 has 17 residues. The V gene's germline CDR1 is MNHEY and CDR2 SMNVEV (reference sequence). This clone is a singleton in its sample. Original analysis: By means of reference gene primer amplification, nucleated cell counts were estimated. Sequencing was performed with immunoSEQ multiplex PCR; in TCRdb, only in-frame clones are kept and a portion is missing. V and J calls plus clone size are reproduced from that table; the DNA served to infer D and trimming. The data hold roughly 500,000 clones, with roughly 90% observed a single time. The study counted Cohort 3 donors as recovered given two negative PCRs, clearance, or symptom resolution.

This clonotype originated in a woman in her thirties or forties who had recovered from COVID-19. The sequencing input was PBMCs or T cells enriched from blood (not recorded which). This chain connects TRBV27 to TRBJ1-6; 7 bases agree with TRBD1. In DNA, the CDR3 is TGTGCCAGCAGTTTCCAGACAGGGACCCTTTATAATTCACCCCTCCACTTT. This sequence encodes CASSFQTGTLYNSPLHF.